The rows below give T cell receptor beta chains drawn from one sample of a study of T cells in Graves' hyperthyroidism and ophthalmopathy. TCRdb fed the multiplex PCR reads into MiXCR, producing one record per CDR3 protein. The table records about 640,000 distinct CDR3 sequences, about 20% of them present only once. Specimen: blood. The receptor source for this set is a man aged 30 to 45 with Graves' ophthalmopathy. CDR3s include the opening cysteine and the closing phenylalanine or tryptophan. Fields, in order: J gene, clone size, V gene, D gene, CDR3 DNA, CDR3 protein. A D gene is named only where the DNA matches it firmly. Expanded clones get a size class; other rows say once, few or many, or leave the size out.

TRBJ2-3 few TRBV5-6 NA TGTGCCAGCAGCAAAATAAGCACAGATACGCAGTATTTT CASSKISTDTQYF
TRBJ2-1 many TRBV7-9 TRBD2 TGTGCCAGCAGCTTTGTGGGCCTAGCGGGGTACAATGAGCAGTTCTTC CASSFVGLAGYNEQFF
TRBJ1-1 many TRBV20-1 NA TGCAGTTCTCTTTCGGACACTGAAGCTTTCTTT CSSLSDTEAFF
TRBJ1-1 few TRBV12-3/TRBV12-4 NA TGTGCCAGCAGTTTAGCCAGGGTCGGAATTGAAGCTTTCTTT CASSLARVGIEAFF
TRBJ2-1 few TRBV6-7 NA TGTGCCAGGACAGGCCAACGGGACAATGAGCAGTTCTTC CARTGQRDNEQFF
TRBJ2-2 few TRBV10-3 NA TGTGCCATCATCCAGAACACCGGGGAGCTGTTTTTT CAIIQNTGELFF
TRBJ2-3 NA TRBV7-8 NA TGTGCCAGCAGCTTAAATGGGCGCGCGGGTAGCACAGATACGCAGTATTTT CASSLNGRAGSTDTQYF
TRBJ1-6 NA TRBV4-1 NA TGCGCCAGCAGCCGAATCCCGGATTTTTCACCCCTCCACTTT CASSRIPDFSPLHF
TRBJ1-1 many TRBV27 TRBD1 TGTGCCAGCAGTCTAAACCCCGGACAGGGCTACACTGAAGCTTTCTTT CASSLNPGQGYTEAFF
TRBJ1-2 few TRBV6-6 NA TGTGCCAGCAGTTACGGGGCCAGTGACTATGGCTACACCTTC CASSYGASDYGYTF
TRBJ2-2 NA TRBV7-8 NA TGTGCCAGCAGCTTAGTCAGGGGGGCAACCGGGGAGCTGTTTTTT CASSLVRGATGELFF
TRBJ1-1 NA TRBV5-1 NA TGCGCCAGCAGCTTGGAGGGGGAAAACACTGAAGCTTTCTTT CASSLEGENTEAFF
TRBJ1-1 many TRBV20-1 TRBD1 TGCAGTGCTAGAAATAGGCGACAGGGAGGGGACACTGAAGCTTTCTTT CSARNRRQGGDTEAFF
TRBJ1-6 NA TRBV6-1 TRBD1 TGTGCCAGCAGCCATGGACAGGGCGGTTCACCCCTCCACTTT CASSHGQGGSPLHF
TRBJ2-3 many TRBV7-9 NA TGTGCCAGCAGCCTCGTGGGGGATACGCAGTATTTT CASSLVGDTQYF
TRBJ2-1 few TRBV3-1 TRBD2 TGTGCCAGCAGCCAAGGATGCGCTAGCGGGGACAATGAGCAGTTCTTC CASSQGCASGDNEQFF
TRBJ2-1 NA TRBV7-9 TRBD1 TGTGCCAGCGCTCGGGACAGCTACAATGAGCAGTTCTTC CASARDSYNEQFF
TRBJ2-5 NA TRBV5-1 TRBD2 TGCGCCAGCAGCCGACTACTAGCGGGAGGGCCCGAGACCCAGTACTTC CASSRLLAGGPETQYF
TRBJ2-3 few TRBV18 NA TGTGCCAGCTCACCACCTAGCGCAAGCACAGATACGCAGTATTTT CASSPPSASTDTQYF
TRBJ1-1 many TRBV7-9 NA TGTGCCAGCAGCTTCCGACAGCTAAACACTGAAGCTTTCTTT CASSFRQLNTEAFF
TRBJ2-7 NA TRBV6-5 NA TGTGCCAGCAGTTACATTGGACCGTCCTACGAGCAGTACTTC CASSYIGPSYEQYF
TRBJ1-2 few TRBV20-1 NA TGCAGTGCTGCTTCTAATACGGGCCGAAGTGGGGGCTACACCTTC CSAASNTGRSGGYTF
TRBJ2-1 NA TRBV5-1 NA TGCGCCAGCAGCTTGACGGTATGGGGTGAGCAGTTCTTC CASSLTVWGEQFF
TRBJ2-2 NA TRBV6-5 NA TGTGCCAGCATCAAGGAACTGACCAACACCGGGGAGCCGTTTTTT CASIKELTNTGEPFF
TRBJ2-7 NA TRBV4-3 NA TGCGCCAGCAGCCTCTACCTTGCAGGGGCATACGAGCAGTACTTC CASSLYLAGAYEQYF
TRBJ2-1 NA TRBV6-1 NA TGTGCCAGCAGTACATTCCCCGACTACAATGAGCAGTTCTTC CASSTFPDYNEQFF
TRBJ1-1 many TRBV13 NA TGTGCCAGCAGCCCAAAGCGGCAGAACACTGAAGCTTTCTTT CASSPKRQNTEAFF
TRBJ2-3 few TRBV10-3 NA TGTGCCAGCCACGGTGCGGCAGATACGCAGTATTTT CASHGAADTQYF
TRBJ2-4 few TRBV7-9 NA TGTGCCAGCAGTCGAGAACGAGGGAGCGCCAAAAACATTCAGTACTTC CASSRERGSAKNIQYF